This T cell receptor (beta chain) was sequenced during a study of cytomegalovirus exposure and HLA in healthy donors. The CDR3 has 17 residues. V lost 0 bases and J lost 6; bases outside the gene matches: 11. Germline CDR1 and CDR2: SGHRS and YFSETQ. Vbeta (60) and Jbeta (13) primers were used in the PCR. TCRdb's copy holds only in-frame clones and misses some; the assay was immunoSEQ multiplex PCR. This sample has 150,000 to 200,000 clones; around 75% occur once, and the top ten carry less than 6%. This clone came up once. What was sequenced was PBMCs. The sequence was collected from a woman aged 25 to 45 in good health and CMV-seropositive. The rearrangement uses TRBV5-1 and TRBJ2-1, with 8 nucleotides matching TRBD2. The CDR3: CASSLGLANPFSNEQFF. The CDR3 nucleotides are TGCGCCAGCAGCTTGGGACTAGCGAACCCATTCTCCAATGAGCAGTTCTTC.